Sequencing of this T cell receptor (delta chain) was carried out in a study of human gamma delta and Vdelta1 T cells. CDR1 TSWWSYY and CDR2 QGS come from the germline V gene. The CDR3 runs to 23 residues. Losses at the gene ends were 5 bases for V and 5 bases for J; bases not matched to a gene: 33. TCRdb re-called the PCR reads via CATT. The sample contains about 700 delta-chain clones, around 8.3% of which appear only once. The chain links TRDV1 to TRDJ1; 9 bases line up with TRDD3. The TCR sequence derives from a human donor in good health. Material: differentiated CD27- Vdelta1 gamma-delta T cells from blood. The DNA for the CDR3 is TGTGCTCTTGGGTTAAGGATCCCATTCCTACGCCTATACTGGGGGAGCACCGGTGATAAACTCATCTTT. Protein sequence: CALGLRIPFLRLYWGSTGDKLIF.